Presented here are 25 T cell receptor beta chains from one specimen sequenced in a study of shared clonotypes between healthy human individuals. Here immunoSEQ multiplex PCR was the method, and the copy in TCRdb shows in-frame clones only, minus some. The table shows around 2.5 million clones, with approximately 93% occurring only once. The material sequenced was naive CD4+ T cells from PBMCs. The subset: CD45RA+ positively selected. The receptors here all came from a man in his late teens or twenties in good health. Some clones in this sample may be carry-over from other donors' samples.

The genes are TRBV9 and TRBJ2-6; D remains unclear. CDR1 is SGDLS and CDR2 is YYNGEE in the germline V gene. The CDR3 contains 14 residues. Trimming removed 4 bases from V and 4 bases from J, with 9 bases in between. As DNA, the CDR3 is TGTGCCAGCAGCCCGTTAACGGGGGCCAACGTCCTGACTTTC. It yields the protein CASSPLTGANVLTF.

The genes are TRBV5-1 and TRBJ2-3, with D hard to call. The CDR3 spans 15 residues. Germline assignment: CDR1 SGHRS and CDR2 YFSETQ. V was pared by 7 bases and J by 4 bases, with 19 bases between. The chain's CDR3 is CASLRADVRSDTQYF. Here the CDR3 DNA reads TGCGCCAGCCTTAGGGCGGACGTCAGGTCAGATACGCAGTATTTT.

To note about this clone: Other nucleotide sequences in the sample specify the same CDR3. The rearrangement uses TRBV9 and TRBJ1-4; D unresolved. V dropped 0 bases and J dropped 5 bases, with 5 bases sitting between them. Germline V gene lookup returns CDR1 SGDLS and CDR2 YYNGEE. CDR3 length: 13 residues. CDR3 sequence: CASSVDENEKLFF. Written as DNA, the CDR3 is TGTGCCAGCAGCGTAGACGAGAATGAAAAACTGTTTTTT.

As to this clone: The sample carries other DNA sequences with the same CDR3. The rearrangement joins TRBV29-1 to TRBJ2-7, with 11 bases identical to TRBD1. The junction had 6 bases not matched to a gene; V was cut back by 7 bases and J by 4 bases. Per germline, CDR1 SQVTM and CDR2 ANQGSEA. The CDR3 has 13 residues. CDR3 nucleotides: TGCAGCGCTGGACAGGGGGCTTCGTACGAGCAGTACTTC. Protein: CSAGQGASYEQYF.

Comments on this clone: Other DNA sequences in this specimen translate into the identical CDR3. This chain uses TRBV6-5 with TRBJ1-2, with D perhaps TRBD1 (6 bases). This CDR3 spans 13 amino acids. Trimming stripped 2 bases from V and 4 bases from J, with 8 bases between. The germline CDR1 and CDR2 sequences are MNHEY and SVGAGI. This CDR3 is CASSYRGGYGYTF. CDR3 nucleotides: TGTGCCAGCAGTTACAGAGGGGGCTATGGCTACACCTTC.

V and J are TRBV4-1 and TRBJ2-7; no clear D. This CDR3 has 17 amino acids. Germline V CDR1 and CDR2: MGHRA, YSYEKL. Trimming left V 3 bases short and J 1 base short, with 19 bases between. The CDR3 bases are TGCGCCAGCAGCCAGGGGATCTCGATAGGGCTGTCCTACGAGCAGTACTTC. Protein sequence: CASSQGISIGLSYEQYF.

The CDR3 region is CASTPGGAWTDTQYF. The CDR3 region has the DNA TGTGCCAGCACTCCCGGGGGGGCGTGGACAGATACGCAGTATTTT. The chain couples TRBV2 to TRBJ2-3, with TRBD2 identical over 8 bases. Germline CDR1 and CDR2: SNHLY and FYNNEI. The J segment lost 3 bases and the V segment lost 7 bases, leaving 9 bases of the junction unmatched. The CDR3 contains 15 residues.

Here the CDR3 reads CASSLWTVGGELFF. In DNA, the CDR3 is TGTGCCAGCAGTTTGTGGACGGTGGGCGGGGAGCTGTTTTTT. The V gene is TRBV28, the J gene TRBJ2-2; D is uncertain. This CDR3 spans 14 amino acids. The germline V gene encodes CDR1 MDHEN and CDR2 SYDVKM. Trimming removed 3 bases from V and 7 bases from J, with 12 bases in between.

V is TRBV6-5 and J is TRBJ1-1; tentatively, D is TRBD1 (6 bases). V was trimmed by 8 bases and J by 4 bases, leaving 14 bases between them. CDR1 and CDR2 (germline): MNHEY, SVGAGI. This CDR3 has 13 residues. CDR3 nucleotide sequence: TGTGCCAGCGCTCGGGAGGGGGGCACTGAAGCTTTCTTT. This gives the protein CASAREGGTEAFF.

Concerning this clone itself: At the DNA level, this CDR3 is encoded by other sequences in the same sample as well. This chain uses TRBV15 with TRBJ2-7, with D perhaps TRBD1 or TRBD2 (5 bases each). Germline V gives CDR1 LNHNV, CDR2 YYDKDF (reference sequence). The CDR3 covers 14 residues. The germline V and J ends were trimmed by 0 bases and 3 bases, with 9 bases remaining between them. CDR3 sequence (DNA): TGTGCCACCAGCAGAGATCGGGGCAGCTACGAGCAGTACTTC. This codes for CATSRDRGSYEQYF.

The sample holds one count of this clone. The rearrangement joins TRBV18 to TRBJ2-1; TRBD2 matches at 9 bases. This CDR3 is 13 amino acids long. Germline V gives CDR1 KGHSH, CDR2 LQKENI. V lost 3 bases, J lost 12 bases, and 6 bases stayed unmatched. CDR3 residues: CASSPTSGRLQFF. CDR3 nucleotides: TGTGCCAGCTCACCGACTAGCGGAAGATTGCAGTTCTTC.

The gene calls are TRBV29-1 and TRBJ2-7; 7 bases are shared with TRBD1. Trimming cost V 4 bases and J 3 bases; bases outside gene matches: 9. The CDR3 extends over 14 amino acids. CDR1 SQVTM and CDR2 ANQGSEA come from the germline V gene. The CDR3 loop reads CSVAGQELYYEQYF. As DNA, the CDR3 is TGCAGCGTTGCCGGACAGGAACTCTACTACGAGCAGTACTTC.

CDR3: CSATGKEETQYF. The CDR3 DNA reads TGCAGCGCCACAGGGAAGGAGGAGACCCAGTACTTC. The chain links TRBV29-1 to TRBJ2-5; the D gene is possibly TRBD1 (6 bases). Trimming cost V 7 bases and J 5 bases, with 14 bases left between them. This CDR3 contains 12 residues. The germline V gene has CDR1 SQVTM and CDR2 ANQGSEA. The full variable domain, its missing parts supplied by reference TRBV29-1 and TRBJ2-5, is SAVISQKPSRDICQRGTSLTIQCQVDSQVTMMFWYRQQPGQSLTLIATANQGSEATYESGFVIDKFPISRPNLTFSTLTVSNMSPEDSSIYLCSATGKEETQYFGPGTRLLVL.

The CDR3 spells CASSPGDRGDNEQFF. The CDR3 nucleotides read TGTGCCAGCAGCCCGGGGGACAGGGGTGACAATGAGCAGTTCTTC. The chain is built from TRBV7-9 and TRBJ2-1, with 10 bases aligning to TRBD1. With 5 bases clipped from V and 5 bases from J, the junction kept 6 bases outside the gene matches. Per germline, CDR1 SEHNR and CDR2 FQNEAQ (reference sequence). The CDR3 spans 15 residues.

Only a few counts were recorded for this clone. Within the sample, other DNA sequences also encode this same CDR3. The CDR3 DNA reads TGTGCCAGCAGTAAACAGGGGCTGAACACTGAAGCTTTCTTT. It codes for CASSKQGLNTEAFF. The rearrangement links TRBV28 to TRBJ1-1; 7 nucleotides match TRBD1. CDR3 length: 14 residues. Unmatched junction bases numbered 3, after V lost 5 bases and J lost 0 bases. Per the germline V gene, CDR1 is MDHEN and CDR2 is SYDVKM.

The CDR3: CASSGQGTAEQYF. DNA of the CDR3: TGTGCCAGCTCAGGCCAGGGGACCGCCGAGCAGTACTTC. The gene calls are TRBV18 and TRBJ2-7; TRBD1 is a possible D gene (6 bases). The germline CDR1 and CDR2 sequences are KGHSH and LQKENI. The length of the CDR3 is 13 residues. V lost 5 bases and J 6 bases, leaving 14 bases between the germline ends.

The chain combines TRBV18 with TRBJ2-6; the match to TRBD1 covers 8 bases. Trimming removed 3 bases from V and 0 bases from J; junction bases left unmatched: 7. There are 18 residues in the CDR3. The germline V gene encodes CDR1 KGHSH and CDR2 LQKENI. The CDR3 sequence: CASSPSGTGISGANVLTF. The CDR3 DNA is TGTGCCAGCTCACCCTCGGGGACAGGTATCTCTGGGGCCAACGTCCTGACTTTC.

A note on this clone: Different DNA sequences within this sample yield the same CDR3. The chain is built from TRBV5-1 and TRBJ2-3; 10 nucleotides line up with TRBD2. Per germline, CDR1 SGHRS and CDR2 YFSETQ. This CDR3 region has 16 residues. Germline trimming cut 0 bases from V and 2 bases from J; bases unmatched to any gene: 3. DNA for the CDR3: TGCGCCAGCAGCTTGGGGACTAGCGGACTCACAGATACGCAGTATTTT. Protein sequence: CASSLGTSGLTDTQYF. Full variable domain (rest looked up from reference TRBV5-1 and TRBJ2-3): KAGVTQTPRYLIKTRGQQVTLSCSPISGHRSVSWYQQTPGQGLQFLFEYFSETQRNKGNFPGRFSGRQFSNSRSEMNVSTLELGDSALYLCASSLGTSGLTDTQYFGPGTRLTVL.

The chain uses TRBV18 and TRBJ2-3; TRBD1 is a possible D gene (5 bases). This CDR3 has 15 residues. CDR1 and CDR2 from the germline V gene are KGHSH and LQKENI. The V gene lost 7 bases and the J gene lost 0 bases, with 14 bases spanning the gap. This CDR3 is CASYARQGSTDTQYF. In nucleotides, the CDR3 is TGTGCCAGCTACGCGAGGCAGGGAAGCACAGATACGCAGTATTTT.

Note on this clone: Other DNA sequences of this sample code for an identical CDR3. The rearrangement uses TRBV5-1 and TRBJ1-5, with unresolved D. The V gene's germline CDR1 is SGHRS and CDR2 YFSETQ. Between the trimmed V and J ends, which lost 0 bases and 0 bases, there was a span of 7 bases. This CDR3 region has 15 residues. The CDR3 nucleotides are TGCGCCAGCAGCTTGGGGGGAAATAGCAATCAGCCCCAGCATTTT. It yields the protein CASSLGGNSNQPQHF. The whole variable domain, filled in from reference TRBV5-1 and TRBJ1-5, reads KAGVTQTPRYLIKTRGQQVTLSCSPISGHRSVSWYQQTPGQGLQFLFEYFSETQRNKGNFPGRFSGRQFSNSRSEMNVSTLELGDSALYLCASSLGGNSNQPQHFGDGTRLSIL.

V usage is TRBV11-2 and J usage is TRBJ1-1; 10 bases map to TRBD1. The CDR3 is 16 residues long. Germline V gives CDR1 SGHAT, CDR2 FQNNGV. Trimming at V came to 7 bases and at J to 2 bases, leaving 10 bases not matched to a gene. The CDR3 spells CASTRSWDRGNTEAFF. For the CDR3, the DNA is TGTGCCAGCACCAGATCATGGGACAGGGGCAACACTGAAGCTTTCTTT.

This clone came up once. The chain employs TRBV7-7 and TRBJ2-1; possible D gene TRBD1, 6 bases. CDR3 length: 13 residues. Germline V lookup: CDR1 SSHAT, CDR2 FNYEAQ (reference sequence). Between the trimmed V and J ends, which lost 3 bases and 10 bases, there was a span of 13 bases. In DNA form, the CDR3 reads TGTGCCAGCAGCTTTCTAGAGGGGGAAGAGCAGTTCTTC. The encoded protein is CASSFLEGEEQFF.

Comments on this clone: The same CDR3 can be traced to other DNA sequences in this sample. The chain joins TRBV7-2 to TRBJ2-7; D possibly corresponds to TRBD1 (6 bases). The CDR3 is 14 amino acids. The germline V and J ends were trimmed by 1 base and 3 bases, with 10 bases remaining between them. In germline, CDR1 is SGHTA, CDR2 FQGNSA. CDR3 region: CASSLGQGFYEQYF. CDR3 nucleotides: TGTGCCAGCAGCTTAGGCCAGGGGTTCTACGAGCAGTACTTC.

This sequence joins TRBV9 and TRBJ1-3; D gene unclear. CDR3 length: 16 amino acids. Per germline, CDR1 SGDLS and CDR2 YYNGEE. V lost 0 bases to trimming and J lost 0 bases, with 10 bases between them. Here the CDR3 reads CASSVGEVLSGNTIYF. The CDR3 nucleotides read TGTGCCAGCAGCGTAGGTGAGGTCCTCTCTGGAAACACCATATATTTT. The full variable domain, in which reference TRBV9 and TRBJ1-3 provide the parts outside the CDR3, is DSGVTQTPKHLITATGQRVTLRCSPRSGDLSVYWYQQSLDQGLQFLIQYYNGEERAKGNILERFSAQQFPDLHSELNLSSLELGDSALYFCASSVGEVLSGNTIYFGEGSWLTVV.

The chain carries TRBV29-1 and TRBJ1-2; 10 bases are a match to TRBD1. The CDR3 runs to 13 residues. Germline V gives CDR1 SQVTM, CDR2 ANQGSEA. V shed 8 bases and J 8 bases; nucleotides not matched to a gene: 11. CDR3 in DNA: TGCAGCCACACCGGGACAGGGGACGAGGGCTACACCTTC. This gives the protein CSHTGTGDEGYTF.